The TCR beta chain described here comes from a study of Graves' ophthalmopathy and Graves' hyperthyroidism. Whole-study results and caveats: Most expanded clonotypes in thyroid above 0.001 frequency also showed up in blood. Sensitivity reached less than 71% and specificity roughly 72% when the model predicted ophthalmopathy progression.

The CDR3 runs to 11 residues. Looked up from germline, CDR1 is DFQATT and CDR2 is SNEGSKA (reference sequence). V lost 3 bases and J 6 bases, leaving 8 bases between the germline ends. Patients in the hyperthyroidism group, adults aged 18 to 65, were newly diagnosed, under 2 months' duration. Among the exclusions were patients with other autoimmune diseases, uncontrolled infections, pregnancy or lactation. Comment on this clonotype: Its antigen remains unidentified.

The study amplified TCR beta CDR3 regions using RNA transcripts. The library came from an HTBI-primed first-round RT-PCR and a second-round multiplex PCR. TCRdb independently ran MiXCR on the multiplex PCR reads; one entry per CDR3 protein. The data show 900,000 to 1,200,000 distinct CDR3 sequences, about two fifths seen once. V and J are TRBV20-1 and TRBJ1-2, with unresolved D. The receptor's source is an adult man with Graves' hyperthyroidism. The sample consisted of peripheral blood or thyroid tissue (not recorded which). The CDR3 loop is CSASKGNGYTF. DNA of the CDR3: TGCAGTGCTAGCAAAGGGAATGGCTACACCTTC.